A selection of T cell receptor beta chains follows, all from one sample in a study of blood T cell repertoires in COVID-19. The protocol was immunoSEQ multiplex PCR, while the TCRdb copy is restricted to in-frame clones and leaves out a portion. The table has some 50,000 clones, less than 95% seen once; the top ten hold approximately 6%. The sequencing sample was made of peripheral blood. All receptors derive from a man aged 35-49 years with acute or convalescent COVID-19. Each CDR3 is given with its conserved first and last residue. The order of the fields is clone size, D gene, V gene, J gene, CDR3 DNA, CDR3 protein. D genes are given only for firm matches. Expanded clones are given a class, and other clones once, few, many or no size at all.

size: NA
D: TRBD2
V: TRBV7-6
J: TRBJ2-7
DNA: TGTGCCAGCAGCTTAGCTAGCGGGAGAACAGACGAGCAGTACTTC
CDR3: CASSLASGRTDEQYF

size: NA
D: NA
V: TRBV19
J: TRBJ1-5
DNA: TGTGCCAGTAGTCGCTCCAGGGAGGGCAATCAGCCCCAGCATTTT
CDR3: CASSRSREGNQPQHF

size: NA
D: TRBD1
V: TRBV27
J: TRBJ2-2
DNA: TGTGCCAGCTCCCGGACAGGGGGCACCGGGGAGCTGTTTTTT
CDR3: CASSRTGGTGELFF

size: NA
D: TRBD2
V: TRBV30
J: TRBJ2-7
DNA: TGTGCCTGGAGTGTAGCTAGCGGGAACGGGCAGTACTTC
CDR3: CAWSVASGNGQYF

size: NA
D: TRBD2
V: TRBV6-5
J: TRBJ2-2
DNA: TGTGCCAGCAGTTCAGGACTAGCGGGAGCGGGCGGGGAGCTGTTTTTT
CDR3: CASSSGLAGAGGELFF

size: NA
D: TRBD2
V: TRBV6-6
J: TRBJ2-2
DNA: TGTGCCACCCTTAGCGGGAGGGCCCTGGGCACCGGGGAGCTGTTTTTT
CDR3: CATLSGRALGTGELFF

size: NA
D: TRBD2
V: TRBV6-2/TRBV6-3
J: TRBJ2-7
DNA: TGTGCCAGCAGTTACGGGACTAGCGGGAGGAGTTCCTACGAGCAGTACTTC
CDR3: CASSYGTSGRSSYEQYF

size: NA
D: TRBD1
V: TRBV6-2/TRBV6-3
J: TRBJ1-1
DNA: TGTGCCAGCAGTCCCACAGGGGGCCGGACTGAAGCTTTCTTT
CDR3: CASSPTGGRTEAFF

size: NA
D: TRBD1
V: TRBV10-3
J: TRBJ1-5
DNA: TGTGGGACAGGGAACGATCAGCCCCAGCATTTT
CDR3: CGTGNDQPQHF

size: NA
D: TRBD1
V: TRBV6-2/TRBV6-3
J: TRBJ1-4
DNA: TGTGCCAGCAGTCGTCCGGGACAGGGGGAGGAGAAACTGTTTTTT
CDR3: CASSRPGQGEEKLFF

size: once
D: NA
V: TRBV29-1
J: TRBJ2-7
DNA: TGCAGCGTTGAAGATCCCGGCGGCTACGAGCAGTACTTC
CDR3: CSVEDPGGYEQYF

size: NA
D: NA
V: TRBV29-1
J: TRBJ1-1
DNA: TGCAGCGTTCAATCGCAAGGGGGAACCGAAGCTTTCTTT
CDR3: CSVQSQGGTEAFF

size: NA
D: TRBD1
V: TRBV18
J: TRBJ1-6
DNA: TGTGCCAGCTCACCATCAGGACAGGGGCGGGCTAATTCACCCCTCCACTTT
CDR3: CASSPSGQGRANSPLHF

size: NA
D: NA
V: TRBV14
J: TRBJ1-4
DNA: TGTGCCAGCAGCCGGTACGGGACATTCTATAGAGAAAAACTGTTTTTT
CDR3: CASSRYGTFYREKLFF

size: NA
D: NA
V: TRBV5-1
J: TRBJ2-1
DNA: TGCGCCAGCAGCTCACGAATCGGAGCTAGACATGAGCAGTTCTTC
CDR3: CASSSRIGARHEQFF

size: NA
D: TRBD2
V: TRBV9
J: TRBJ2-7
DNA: TGTGCCAGCAGCCCCACCGGGACTAGCGGACAATACGAGCAGTACTTC
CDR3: CASSPTGTSGQYEQYF

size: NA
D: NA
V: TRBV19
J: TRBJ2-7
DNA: TGTGCCAGTAGTATTCTTGTGGGGGGACGACGGGACGAGCAGTACTTC
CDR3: CASSILVGGRRDEQYF

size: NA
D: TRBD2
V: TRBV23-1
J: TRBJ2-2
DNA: TGCGCCAGCAGTCAAAAGGTGTGGGACTTGGGAGGGAATACACCCCGGAAGACCGGGGAGCTGTTTTTT
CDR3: CASSQKVWDLGGNTPRKTGELFF

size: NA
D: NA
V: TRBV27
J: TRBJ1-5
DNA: TGTGCCAGCAGTATCCGACAGGGCAATCAGCCCCAGCATTTT
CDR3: CASSIRQGNQPQHF

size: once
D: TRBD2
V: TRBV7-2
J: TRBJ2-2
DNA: TGTGCCAGCAGCTTAGGAGGCGGGAGGGAGGTCGGGGAGCTGTTTTTT
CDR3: CASSLGGGREVGELFF

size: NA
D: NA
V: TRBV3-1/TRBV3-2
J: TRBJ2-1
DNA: TGTGCCAGCAGCCAAGTCTCCCCGGGCGTTAGCGGATCTGTCTCCTACAATGAGCAGTTCTTC
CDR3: CASSQVSPGVSGSVSYNEQFF

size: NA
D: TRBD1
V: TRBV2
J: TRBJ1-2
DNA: TGTGCCAGCAGTGGGGACAGGGGGTGGGGTGGCTACACCTTC
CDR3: CASSGDRGWGGYTF

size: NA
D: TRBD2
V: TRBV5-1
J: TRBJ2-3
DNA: TGCGCCAGCAGCTTGGGCAGCGGGAGTGTTTTTTCGGATACGCAGTATTTT
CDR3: CASSLGSGSVFSDTQYF

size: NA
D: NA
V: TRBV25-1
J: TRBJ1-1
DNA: TGTGCCAGCAGTGAAGGCCCGACCGGGGTACGTACTGAAGCTTTCTTT
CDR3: CASSEGPTGVRTEAFF

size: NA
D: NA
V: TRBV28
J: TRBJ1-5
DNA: TGTGCCAGCAGTCCCACGAGGGGGACAATTTATAGCAATCAGCCCCAGCATTTT
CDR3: CASSPTRGTIYSNQPQHF

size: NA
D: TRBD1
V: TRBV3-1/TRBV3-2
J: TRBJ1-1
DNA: TGTGCCAGCAGCCAAACAGGGGTTGAAGCTTTCTTT
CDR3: CASSQTGVEAFF

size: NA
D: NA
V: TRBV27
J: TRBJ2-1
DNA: TGTGCCAGCAGTTCCGCGGGGCCCGGTCCAGAAGGGAATGAGCAGTTCTTC
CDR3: CASSSAGPGPEGNEQFF

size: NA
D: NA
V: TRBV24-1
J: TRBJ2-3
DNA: TGTGCCACCAGTGGACGACAGTTCACAGATACGCAGTATTTT
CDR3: CATSGRQFTDTQYF

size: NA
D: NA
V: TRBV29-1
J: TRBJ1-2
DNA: TGCAGCGTCAGGGGATTGTATGGCTACACCTTC
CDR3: CSVRGLYGYTF

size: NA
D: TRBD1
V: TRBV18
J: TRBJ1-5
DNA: TGTGCCAGCTCACCATCCGGGACAGGGAGAAGACAGCCCCAGCATTTT
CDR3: CASSPSGTGRRQPQHF

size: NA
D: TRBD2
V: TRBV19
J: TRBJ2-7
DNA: TGTGCCAGTAGTACCGTAGCGGGGAGCTCCTACGAGCAGTACTTC
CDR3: CASSTVAGSSYEQYF

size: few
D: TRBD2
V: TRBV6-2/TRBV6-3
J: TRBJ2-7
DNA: TGTGCCAGCAGTTATCAGCGGGACGGCTCCTACGAGCAGTACTTC
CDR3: CASSYQRDGSYEQYF

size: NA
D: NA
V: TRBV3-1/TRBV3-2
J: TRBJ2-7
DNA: TGTGCCAGCAGCCAAGGGAGGGGTCGCTACGAGCAGTACTTC
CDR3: CASSQGRGRYEQYF

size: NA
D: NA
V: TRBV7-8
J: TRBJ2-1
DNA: TGTGCCAGCAGCCCCCCTCCGTGGGTGGGAGTTAATAATGAGCAGTTCTTC
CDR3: CASSPPPWVGVNNEQFF

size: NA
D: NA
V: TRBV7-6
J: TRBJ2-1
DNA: TGTGCCAGCAGCTTGTCGGATGAGCAGTTCTTC
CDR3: CASSLSDEQFF

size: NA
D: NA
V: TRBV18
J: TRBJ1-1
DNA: TGTGCCAGCTCACGCGAAAGACAGTACATGAACACTGAAGCTTTCTTT
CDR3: CASSRERQYMNTEAFF

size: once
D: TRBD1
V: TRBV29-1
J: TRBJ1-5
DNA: TGCAGCGCGCTGGAGGGGACAGGGAATCAGCCCCAGCATTTT
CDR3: CSALEGTGNQPQHF

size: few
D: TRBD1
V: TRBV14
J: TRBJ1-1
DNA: TGTGCCAGCAGCCAAGTCGGTAGGGGGCCGAACACTGAAGCTTTCTTT
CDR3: CASSQVGRGPNTEAFF

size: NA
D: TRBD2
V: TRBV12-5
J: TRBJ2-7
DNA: TGTGCTAGTGGTTTGGGAAGAACCGGGACTGGGACTAGCTACGAGCAGTACTTC
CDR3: CASGLGRTGTGTSYEQYF

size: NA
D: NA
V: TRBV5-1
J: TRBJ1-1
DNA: TGCGCCAGCAGCTTGGAGGGGTTCTTGAACACTGAAGCTTTCTTT
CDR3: CASSLEGFLNTEAFF

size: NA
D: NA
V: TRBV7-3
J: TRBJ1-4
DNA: TGTGCCAGCAGCCCCAGTGCAACTAATGAAAAACTGTTTTTT
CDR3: CASSPSATNEKLFF

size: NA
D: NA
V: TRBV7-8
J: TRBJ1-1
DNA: TGTGCCAGCAGCTTAAACAGCTTCACAGGGAGCACTGAAGCTTTCTTT
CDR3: CASSLNSFTGSTEAFF

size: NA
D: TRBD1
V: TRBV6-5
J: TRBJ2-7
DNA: TGTGCCACCATCGAGACAGGGGGAGGCTACGAGCAGTACTTC
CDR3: CATIETGGGYEQYF

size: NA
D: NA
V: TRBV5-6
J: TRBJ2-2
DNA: TGTGCCAGCAGCGGAGGACAGTACACCGGGGAGCTGTTTTTT
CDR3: CASSGGQYTGELFF